What follows are 30 T cell receptor beta chains derived from one specimen sequenced in a study of blood T cells in healthy people across ages. Then a second PCR, running roughly 7 to 11 cycles, was carried out with a sample-barcoded 5' primer and a J-beta primer mix. Via MiXCR, TCRdb re-called the 5' RACE reads, giving one row per CDR3 protein. The table records around 1,000,000 distinct CDR3 sequences, about 25% of them present only once. In addition, the sample was reused for a study of T cells of mothers and their children.

Material: blood. The receptors stem from a girl aged 2-15 years in good health.

This clonotype was found a few times. For the CDR3, the DNA is TGCGCCAGCAGCAAACTAGGGTTCTACAATGAGCAGTTCTTC. This codes for CASSKLGFYNEQFF. The gene calls are TRBV4-1 and TRBJ2-1, with a tentative D call TRBD2 (5 bases). The CDR3 is 14 amino acids. CDR1 MGHRA and CDR2 YSYEKL come from the germline V gene. Trimming pared 5 bases from V and 3 bases from J, leaving 11 bases between.

This clonotype was seen more than once but under ten times. V and J are TRBV5-1 and TRBJ2-5, with D hard to call. From germline, CDR1 is SGHRS and CDR2 YFSETQ. The germline V and J ends were trimmed by 0 bases and 4 bases, with 13 bases remaining between them. This CDR3 region has 15 residues. CDR3 nucleotides: TGCGCCAGCAGCTTGGCCTATCAGTTGGGAGAGACCCAGTACTTC. Encoded protein: CASSLAYQLGETQYF.

This clonotype showed up just a few times. The CDR3 loop is CSASARRANSYEQYF. DNA for the CDR3: TGCAGTGCTAGCGCGCGGCGGGCTAACTCCTACGAGCAGTACTTC. This chain links TRBV20-1 with TRBJ2-7, with D perhaps TRBD2 (5 bases). The V gene lost 3 bases and the J gene lost 0 bases, with 15 bases spanning the gap. The CDR3 extends over 15 amino acids. CDR1 is DFQATT, CDR2 SNEGSKA, per germline (reference sequence).

This clonotype has just one count. The gene calls are TRBV6-6 and TRBJ2-4; a possible D gene is TRBD2 (5 bases). Germline loops: CDR1 MNHNY, CDR2 SVGAGI (reference sequence). Trimming shortened V by 8 bases and J by 5 bases, and 7 bases separated the two germline ends. CDR3 size: 11 residues. CDR3 nucleotide sequence: TGTGCCAGCGAGGGTCAAAACATTCAGTACTTC. This gives the protein CASEGQNIQYF.

This clonotype was found a few times. CDR3 loop: CAISGQWGGPDNEQFF. The CDR3 DNA follows: TGTGCCATCAGTGGGCAATGGGGGGGGCCAGACAATGAGCAGTTCTTC. V is TRBV10-3 and J is TRBJ2-1, with D possibly being TRBD2 (7 bases). Germline V lookup: CDR1 ENHRY, CDR2 SYGVKD. The CDR3 loop spans 16 amino acids. V shed 4 bases and J shed 5 bases, with 18 bases lying between them.

The chain employs TRBV7-9 and TRBJ2-5; 11 positions match TRBD2. Near its end, the DNA agrees better with TRBJ2-7, so the J call may be wrong. Looked up from germline, CDR1 is SEHNR and CDR2 is FQNEAQ (reference sequence). There are 16 residues in the CDR3. The CDR3 loop is CASSRTGTSGYYEQYF. The CDR3 DNA sequence: TGTGCCAGCAGCCGGACAGGGACTAGCGGATACTACGAGCAGTACTTC.

This rearrangement joins TRBV7-2 to TRBJ2-1; tentative D call: TRBD2 (7 bases). Germline CDR1 reads SGHTA; CDR2 reads FQGNSA. This CDR3 region has 15 residues. Between the trimmed V and J ends, which lost 5 bases and 7 bases, there was a span of 18 bases. The CDR3 sequence is CASSPRLGGGNEQFF. DNA of the CDR3: TGTGCCAGCAGCCCTAGACTAGGGGGAGGGAATGAGCAGTTCTTC.

This clonotype turned up a few times. The CDR3 loop is CASSPTGGRRNSPLHF. CDR3 in DNA: TGTGCCAGCAGCCCCACGGGCGGGAGAAGGAATTCACCCCTCCACTTT. The chain carries TRBV7-3 and TRBJ1-6; D gene unclear. The germline V and J ends were trimmed by 5 bases and 7 bases, with 18 bases remaining between them. CDR3 size: 16 residues. CDR1 is SGHTA and CDR2 is FQGTGA in the germline V gene. Using reference TRBV7-3 and TRBJ1-6 for the parts outside the CDR3, the full variable domain is GAGVSQTPSNKVTEKGKYVELRCDPISGHTALYWYRQSLGQGPEFLIYFQGTGAADDSGLPNDRFFAVRPEGSVSTLKIQRTERGDSAVYLCASSPTGGRRNSPLHFGNGTRLTVT.

This clonotype has a handful of counts. The V call is TRBV29-1, the J call TRBJ1-2, with D perhaps TRBD1 (5 bases). The CDR3 has 14 amino acids. Between the trimmed V and J ends, which lost 7 bases and 4 bases, there was a span of 19 bases. Looked up from germline, CDR1 is SQVTM and CDR2 is ANQGSEA. The CDR3 DNA follows: TGCAGCGCCCCCCATACAGACAGTCCCTATGGCTACACCTTC. It codes for CSAPHTDSPYGYTF. Based on the CDR3 plus reference TRBV29-1 and TRBJ1-2, the full variable domain is SAVISQKPSRDICQRGTSLTIQCQVDSQVTMMFWYRQQPGQSLTLIATANQGSEATYESGFVIDKFPISRPNLTFSTLTVSNMSPEDSSIYLCSAPHTDSPYGYTFGSGTRLTVV.

This clonotype turned up a few times. The gene calls are TRBV29-1 and TRBJ2-3; D assignment may be TRBD1 or TRBD2 (6 bases each). Germline V CDR1 and CDR2: SQVTM, ANQGSEA. The CDR3 has 13 residues. V was pared by 4 bases and J by 6 bases, with 14 bases between. In DNA, the CDR3 is TGCAGCGTTGGTTCGGGGGCGAAGGATACGCAGTATTTT. It translates to CSVGSGAKDTQYF.

The gene calls are TRBV11-2 and TRBJ1-1; D not certain. CDR1 is SGHAT, CDR2 FQNNGV, per germline. There are 13 residues in the CDR3. V was cut by 4 bases and J by 5 bases, with 11 bases left in between. CDR3 residues: CASSSMVGTEAFF. The CDR3 DNA is TGTGCCAGCAGCTCCATGGTGGGAACTGAAGCTTTCTTT.

This clonotype was counted only a few times. J is TRBJ2-1 and V is TRBV12-3 or TRBV12-4, with D possibly matching TRBD1 (6 bases). This CDR3 region has 15 residues. V dropped 10 bases and J dropped 3 bases, with 19 bases sitting between them. The CDR3 loop is CATTLDSSYYNEQFF. The CDR3 DNA sequence: TGTGCCACCACCTTGGACAGCTCTTACTACAATGAGCAGTTCTTC.

For this clonotype: A read error is possible here, since a much larger clone lies one base away. The chain employs TRBV11-2 and TRBJ2-1; TRBD2 aligns across 11 bases. The trim removed 2 bases at V and 8 bases at J, leaving 5 bases unmatched. The CDR3 covers 15 residues. Germline V gene lookup returns CDR1 SGHAT and CDR2 FQNNGV. CDR3 nucleotides: TGTGCCAGCAGCTTAACTAGCGGGAGAAGGGATGAGCAGTTCTTC. It translates to CASSLTSGRRDEQFF.

The rearrangement uses TRBV6-5 and TRBJ1-4, with TRBD1 as a possible D gene (5 bases). Trimming took 0 bases from V and 8 from J, leaving 16 bases between them. The CDR3 length is 16 residues. Germline values: CDR1 MNHEY, CDR2 SVGAGI. The CDR3 DNA reads TGTGCCAGCAGTTACTCGAGTGGGGGAAGTAACGAAAAACTGTTTTTT. It codes for CASSYSSGGSNEKLFF.

The V and J genes are TRBV5-1 and TRBJ2-7; D may be TRBD2 (5 bases). The germline V gene encodes CDR1 SGHRS and CDR2 YFSETQ. V was shortened by 4 bases and J by 7 bases, with 15 bases between the two germline ends. CDR3 length: 13 residues. The CDR3 loop reads CASSPSTTGEQYF. The DNA of the CDR3 is TGCGCCAGCAGCCCCTCAACTACGGGGGAGCAGTACTTC.

This clonotype was detected a few times. The chain uses TRBV12-3 or TRBV12-4 and TRBJ1-2, with D possibly TRBD1 on 6 matching bases. Trimming took off 3 bases at V and 4 bases at J, with 21 bases between the two ends. This CDR3 comprises 17 residues. The CDR3 nucleotides read TGTGCCAGCAGTTTGTACCGGGACATCGGATCCTCCTATGGCTACACCTTC. Its protein product is CASSLYRDIGSSYGYTF.

This clonotype was detected only a few times. The gene calls are TRBV20-1 and TRBJ2-1; a possible D gene is TRBD2 (5 bases). In germline, CDR1 is DFQATT, CDR2 SNEGSKA (reference sequence). This CDR3 is 12 amino acids long. V gave up 7 bases and J gave up 6 bases, with 13 bases separating them. The CDR3 nucleotides read TGCAGTGGAACTAGAAGTGGCAATGAGCAGTTCTTC. It encodes CSGTRSGNEQFF.

This clonotype was found a few times. The genes are TRBV28 and TRBJ1-2; 7 positions match TRBD1. The trim removed 1 base at V and 5 bases at J, leaving 7 bases unmatched. Germline lookup yields CDR1 MDHEN and CDR2 SYDVKM. This CDR3 has 15 residues. The CDR3 bases are TGTGCCAGCAGTTTATCCTCCGGGACAGAATATGGCTACACCTTC. Translation gives CASSLSSGTEYGYTF.

The V gene is TRBV20-1, the J gene TRBJ2-7; 9 nucleotides align to TRBD2. V shed 0 bases and J 4 bases; nucleotides not matched to a gene: 10. Germline V gives CDR1 DFQATT, CDR2 SNEGSKA (reference sequence). The CDR3 has 16 amino acids. The CDR3 sequence: CSAREMISGRPYEQYF. The CDR3 DNA reads TGCAGTGCTAGAGAAATGATTAGCGGGAGACCGTACGAGCAGTACTTC.

This chain uses TRBV20-1 with TRBJ1-4; no reliable D call. This CDR3 is built from 13 residues. V was shortened by 5 bases and J by 0 bases, with 7 bases between the two germline ends. CDR1 is DFQATT, CDR2 SNEGSKA, per germline (reference sequence). The CDR3 nucleotides read TGCAGTGCTCCGGACGCAACTAATGAAAAACTGTTTTTT. It yields the protein CSAPDATNEKLFF.

Only a few counts were recorded for this clonotype. This rearrangement joins TRBV7-2 to TRBJ2-1; D may match TRBD1 or TRBD2 (6 bases each). This CDR3 region has 16 residues. Trimming took 6 bases from V and 10 from J, leaving 25 bases between them. The germline gives CDR1 SGHTA, CDR2 FQGNSA. The CDR3, as DNA: TGTGCCAGCAGGCGGACGACGGGGGCCCGGTACGAAGAGCAGTTCTTC. Residues: CASRRTTGARYEEQFF.

The chain couples TRBV7-2 to TRBJ2-5, with D perhaps TRBD2 (7 bases). V was trimmed by 2 bases and J by 4 bases, leaving 17 bases between them. Per the germline V gene, CDR1 is SGHTA and CDR2 is FQGNSA. CDR3 length equals 16 residues. CDR3 residues: CASSLLGGGQGETQYF. CDR3 DNA: TGTGCCAGCAGCTTATTAGGCGGGGGCCAGGGAGAGACCCAGTACTTC.

The chain joins TRBV19 to TRBJ2-7; D remains ambiguous. Trimming left V 6 bases short and J 0 bases short, with 12 bases between. CDR3 length: 14 amino acids. Germline V CDR1 and CDR2: LNHDA, SQIVND (reference sequence). CDR3 sequence: CASSIRGDSYEQYF. CDR3 coding DNA: TGTGCCAGTAGCATTCGTGGGGACTCCTACGAGCAGTACTTC. Full variable domain (outside the CDR3, taken from reference TRBV19 and TRBJ2-7): DGGITQSPKYLFRKEGQNVTLSCEQNLNHDAMYWYRQDPGQGLRLIYYSQIVNDFQKGDIAEGYSVSREKKESFPLTVTSAQKNPTAFYLCASSIRGDSYEQYFGPGTRLTVT.

This clonotype was seen only a few times. The V and J genes are TRBV18 and TRBJ2-1; the D call may be TRBD1 or TRBD2 (5 bases each). Trimming shortened V by 2 bases and J by 3 bases, and 20 bases separated the two germline ends. There are 18 residues in the CDR3. Looked up from germline, CDR1 is KGHSH and CDR2 is LQKENI. Here the CDR3 DNA reads TGTGCCAGCTCACCAATTCGATGGACGTCAGGGAGCTACAATGAGCAGTTCTTC. Its protein is CASSPIRWTSGSYNEQFF.

This clonotype was counted between two and nine times. The chain is built from TRBV20-1 and TRBJ1-5; D is possibly TRBD1 (6 bases). V lost 5 bases to trimming and J lost 1 base, with 12 bases between them. The CDR3 is made up of 14 amino acids. Germline lookup yields CDR1 DFQATT and CDR2 SNEGSKA (reference sequence). The CDR3 DNA follows: TGCAGTGCTCCCAACAGGGAAAGCAATCAGCCCCAGCATTTT. Protein: CSAPNRESNQPQHF.

This clonotype showed up just a few times. V usage is TRBV5-4 and J usage is TRBJ2-4; no firm D call. The V end was cut by 2 bases, the J end by 2 bases, with 14 bases between. Germline V gene sequence: CDR1 SGHNT, CDR2 YYREEE (reference sequence). The CDR3 spans 16 residues. CDR3 protein: CASSLKGVGSKNIQYF. Written as DNA, the CDR3 is TGTGCCAGCAGCTTAAAGGGTGTTGGATCCAAAAACATTCAGTACTTC.

Only a few counts were recorded for this clonotype. V and J are TRBV5-6 and TRBJ2-2; D possibly corresponds to TRBD1 (6 bases). The V end lost 4 bases, the J end lost 5 bases, and 21 bases lay between the germline ends. The CDR3 has 17 amino acids. Looked up from germline, CDR1 is SGHDT and CDR2 is YYEEEE. The CDR3, as DNA: TGTGCCAGCAGCCCCCTCCCCGGACAGAATCCAACCGGGGAGCTGTTTTTT. Its protein product is CASSPLPGQNPTGELFF.

The V call is TRBV6-6, the J call TRBJ2-7, with D perhaps matching TRBD2 (6 bases). The CDR3 is made up of 12 amino acids. Germline loops: CDR1 MNHNY, CDR2 SVGAGI (reference sequence). V shed 7 bases and J shed 6 bases, with 13 bases lying between them. The CDR3 is CASTKEGFEQYF. As DNA, the CDR3 is TGTGCCAGCACCAAGGAGGGATTCGAGCAGTACTTC.

This clonotype was observed a few times. The chain has TRBV20-1 and TRBJ1-1, with TRBD1 identical over 7 bases. The CDR3 runs to 16 residues. Germline trimming cut 0 bases from V and 3 bases from J; bases unmatched to any gene: 10. Germline CDR1 and CDR2: DFQATT and SNEGSKA (reference sequence). CDR3 in amino acids: CSARDPDRAFHTEAFF. In nucleotides, the CDR3 is TGCAGTGCTAGAGATCCAGACAGGGCCTTCCACACTGAAGCTTTCTTT.

The chain employs TRBV7-9 and TRBJ1-3; D may be TRBD1 (5 bases). CDR3 size: 18 residues. V was clipped by 4 bases and J by 1 base, with 20 bases between them. Germline V CDR1 and CDR2: SEHNR, FQNEAQ (reference sequence). The CDR3 spells CASSSPKRDSSSGNTIYF. CDR3 nucleotide sequence: TGTGCCAGCAGCTCACCGAAAAGAGACAGTTCTTCTGGAAACACCATATATTTT.